The rows below give T cell receptor beta chains drawn from one sample of a study of blood T cell repertoires in COVID-19. Only in-frame clones appear in the TCRdb table, and some are missing; sequencing was by immunoSEQ multiplex PCR. The sample includes some 200,000 clones, 89% of them seen just once. The sequenced material came from PBMCs or T cells enriched from blood (not recorded which). The receptors stem from a woman between 18 and 30 years old who had recovered from COVID-19. Each CDR3 is given with its conserved first and last residue. The D gene is left open where the match is weak. Some rows mark clone size as missing; the rest say once, few, many or name a class of expanded clone.

CDR3 DNA: TGTGCCAGCTCATCCCGGGGTAGCGGAAACTACGAGCAGTACTTC
CDR3 protein: CASSSRGSGNYEQYF
clone size: few
V gene: TRBV18
J gene: TRBJ2-7
D gene: .

CDR3 DNA: TGTGCCTGGGGGAGTGTGGTAACTTTCTTT
CDR3 protein: CAWGSVVTFF
clone size: .
V gene: TRBV30
J gene: TRBJ1-1
D gene: .

CDR3 DNA: TGTGCCAGCAGCTTAGGGACAGGGCCTCGCTATGGCTACACCTTC
CDR3 protein: CASSLGTGPRYGYTF
clone size: .
V gene: TRBV7-9
J gene: TRBJ1-2
D gene: TRBD1

CDR3 DNA: TGTGCCAGCAGTTTTGGGCAGAACACTGAAGCTTTCTTT
CDR3 protein: CASSFGQNTEAFF
clone size: few
V gene: TRBV28
J gene: TRBJ1-1
D gene: .

CDR3 DNA: TGTGCCAGCAGTTCCGGGACTTACAATGAGCAGTTCTTC
CDR3 protein: CASSSGTYNEQFF
clone size: .
V gene: TRBV6-2/TRBV6-3
J gene: TRBJ2-1
D gene: .

CDR3 DNA: TGTGCCACCAGCACTTCTTGGGACAGGGGCTCCTACAATGAGCAGTTCTTC
CDR3 protein: CATSTSWDRGSYNEQFF
clone size: .
V gene: TRBV15
J gene: TRBJ2-1
D gene: TRBD1

CDR3 DNA: TGTGCCAGCACCACTAGCGGGAGTTCGGGCGGGGAGCTGTTTTTT
CDR3 protein: CASTTSGSSGGELFF
clone size: .
V gene: TRBV7-6
J gene: TRBJ2-2
D gene: TRBD2

CDR3 DNA: TGTGCCAGCAGCGAAGGACTAGCGGGAGGCACTTTCACAGATACGCAGTATTTT
CDR3 protein: CASSEGLAGGTFTDTQYF
clone size: .
V gene: TRBV5-4
J gene: TRBJ2-3
D gene: TRBD2

CDR3 DNA: TGCAGCGTCCTGGCTTTACAGGGGAACTATGGCTACACCTTC
CDR3 protein: CSVLALQGNYGYTF
clone size: .
V gene: TRBV29-1
J gene: TRBJ1-2
D gene: TRBD1

CDR3 DNA: TGTGCCAGCAGCCATGGGACAGGGGGTTGGACTGAAGCTTTCTTT
CDR3 protein: CASSHGTGGWTEAFF
clone size: once
V gene: TRBV13
J gene: TRBJ1-1
D gene: TRBD1

CDR3 DNA: TGTGCCAGCAGCTCACAGACTAGCGTCCTGGCAGTAGGTGACGAGCAGTACTTC
CDR3 protein: CASSSQTSVLAVGDEQYF
clone size: .
V gene: TRBV7-3
J gene: TRBJ2-7
D gene: TRBD2

CDR3 DNA: TGTGCCTGGAGTGTAGGACAGGGGAACTATGGCTACACCTTC
CDR3 protein: CAWSVGQGNYGYTF
clone size: .
V gene: TRBV30
J gene: TRBJ1-2
D gene: TRBD1

CDR3 DNA: TGTGCCAGCAGCTTAGGACTAGTGGGTTCGAATGAGCAGTTCTTC
CDR3 protein: CASSLGLVGSNEQFF
clone size: .
V gene: TRBV5-4
J gene: TRBJ2-1
D gene: TRBD2

CDR3 DNA: TGTGCCAGCAGCTTAGCGGGAGGGTTTGAGCAGTTCTTC
CDR3 protein: CASSLAGGFEQFF
clone size: .
V gene: TRBV7-9
J gene: TRBJ2-1
D gene: TRBD2

CDR3 DNA: TGTGCCAGCACCGTCGGTAATTCACCCCTCCACTTT
CDR3 protein: CASTVGNSPLHF
clone size: .
V gene: TRBV6-5
J gene: TRBJ1-6
D gene: .

CDR3 DNA: TGTGCCAGCGGAAGCTACAGGGACCCCAAGGAGACCCAGTACTTC
CDR3 protein: CASGSYRDPKETQYF
clone size: .
V gene: TRBV28
J gene: TRBJ2-5
D gene: .

CDR3 DNA: TGCAGCGTTGAAGATGGTAACAGCCAAGAGACCCAGTACTTC
CDR3 protein: CSVEDGNSQETQYF
clone size: .
V gene: TRBV29-1
J gene: TRBJ2-5
D gene: .

CDR3 DNA: TGTGCCAGCAGTGAAGCCGGGACAGTGATTTATAATTCACCCCTCCACTTT
CDR3 protein: CASSEAGTVIYNSPLHF
clone size: .
V gene: TRBV2
J gene: TRBJ1-6
D gene: TRBD1

CDR3 DNA: TGTGCCAGCAGCTGGGGGGACAGGGGGCGAGATACGCAGTATTTT
CDR3 protein: CASSWGDRGRDTQYF
clone size: .
V gene: TRBV7-2
J gene: TRBJ2-3
D gene: TRBD1

CDR3 DNA: TGTGCCAGCTCACCACGGATATTACAGGGAATCGGGCAGTACTTC
CDR3 protein: CASSPRILQGIGQYF
clone size: .
V gene: TRBV18
J gene: TRBJ2-7
D gene: .

CDR3 DNA: TGCGCCAGCAGCCCGGGACTAGCGGGCCTCCTGGGAGAGACCCAGTACTTC
CDR3 protein: CASSPGLAGLLGETQYF
clone size: .
V gene: TRBV5-1
J gene: TRBJ2-5
D gene: TRBD2

CDR3 DNA: TGTGCCAGCAGTTACAGGGGGCGTACTGAAGCTTTCTTT
CDR3 protein: CASSYRGRTEAFF
clone size: once
V gene: TRBV28
J gene: TRBJ1-1
D gene: TRBD1

CDR3 DNA: TGTGCCAGCAGCTTAACAGGAGAACACGGTGGCTACACCTTC
CDR3 protein: CASSLTGEHGGYTF
clone size: .
V gene: TRBV7-3
J gene: TRBJ1-2
D gene: .

CDR3 DNA: TGCAGCGCCTCAGGGGTCGGACTGATCTATGGCTACACCTTC
CDR3 protein: CSASGVGLIYGYTF
clone size: .
V gene: TRBV29-1
J gene: TRBJ1-2
D gene: .

CDR3 DNA: TGTGCCTGGAGTGTGAGGCTAGCGGGAGGGCCTGGGAATGAGCAGTTCTTC
CDR3 protein: CAWSVRLAGGPGNEQFF
clone size: .
V gene: TRBV30
J gene: TRBJ2-1
D gene: TRBD2

CDR3 DNA: TGCAGCGCCATGACAGGGGTGAACACTGAAGCTTTCTTT
CDR3 protein: CSAMTGVNTEAFF
clone size: .
V gene: TRBV29-1
J gene: TRBJ1-1
D gene: TRBD1

CDR3 DNA: TGTGCCAGCAGCCCGGACTGGGGAAATGATAGAATGTATTTT
CDR3 protein: CASSPDWGNDRMYF
clone size: .
V gene: TRBV7-9
J gene: TRBJ2-3
D gene: .

CDR3 DNA: TGTGCCAGCAGCGTAGCTGTTCAGGACTACGAGCAGTACTTC
CDR3 protein: CASSVAVQDYEQYF
clone size: .
V gene: TRBV9
J gene: TRBJ2-7
D gene: .

CDR3 DNA: TGTGCCAGCACTGAGGCAGGGGAGACAGATACGCAGTATTTT
CDR3 protein: CASTEAGETDTQYF
clone size: .
V gene: TRBV2
J gene: TRBJ2-3
D gene: .

CDR3 DNA: TGTGCCAGCAGACCCGTAGCGGGAGCCTCCTACGAGCAGTACTTC
CDR3 protein: CASRPVAGASYEQYF
clone size: few
V gene: TRBV7-9
J gene: TRBJ2-7
D gene: TRBD2

CDR3 DNA: TGTGCCAGCAGTTGGGGACTAGCGGGTGGCTCCTACGAGCAGTACTTC
CDR3 protein: CASSWGLAGGSYEQYF
clone size: once
V gene: TRBV28
J gene: TRBJ2-7
D gene: TRBD2

CDR3 DNA: TGTGCCTGGAGGCCTATAGCGGGAGACATCGGGGAGCTGTTTTTT
CDR3 protein: CAWRPIAGDIGELFF
clone size: .
V gene: TRBV30
J gene: TRBJ2-2
D gene: TRBD2

CDR3 DNA: TGTGCCAGCAGCCGGGACTATAATTCACCCCTCCACTTT
CDR3 protein: CASSRDYNSPLHF
clone size: .
V gene: TRBV5-4
J gene: TRBJ1-6
D gene: .

CDR3 DNA: TGTGCCAGCAGTTTACTGCAGGAAGATCAGCCCCAGCATTTT
CDR3 protein: CASSLLQEDQPQHF
clone size: .
V gene: TRBV28
J gene: TRBJ1-5
D gene: .

CDR3 DNA: TGTGCCTGGAGTGTAATCGGCGGGAGGGCCCTAAACTCCTACAATGAGCAGTTCTTC
CDR3 protein: CAWSVIGGRALNSYNEQFF
clone size: .
V gene: TRBV30
J gene: TRBJ2-1
D gene: TRBD2

CDR3 DNA: TGTGCCAGCAGCCAAAAAACCCTGGCGGCGTACAATGAGCAGTTCTTC
CDR3 protein: CASSQKTLAAYNEQFF
clone size: .
V gene: TRBV7-2
J gene: TRBJ2-1
D gene: .

CDR3 DNA: TGCGCCAGCACCCACAAAACAGGGAACTATGGCTACACCTTC
CDR3 protein: CASTHKTGNYGYTF
clone size: few
V gene: TRBV5-1
J gene: TRBJ1-2
D gene: .

CDR3 DNA: TGCGCCAGCAGCTTGGATGGGCATGGGGCCAACGTCCTGACTTTC
CDR3 protein: CASSLDGHGANVLTF
clone size: .
V gene: TRBV5-1
J gene: TRBJ2-6
D gene: .

CDR3 DNA: TGTGCCAGCAGTTTTCAGGCTAGCGGCACAGATACGCAGTATTTT
CDR3 protein: CASSFQASGTDTQYF
clone size: .
V gene: TRBV28
J gene: TRBJ2-3
D gene: .

CDR3 DNA: TGTGCCAGCAGTAACCAGGACAGAGAAGAGACCCAGTACTTC
CDR3 protein: CASSNQDREETQYF
clone size: .
V gene: TRBV6-1
J gene: TRBJ2-5
D gene: .

CDR3 DNA: TGTGCCAGCAGCCCGGACAACAGGAATACAAATGAGCAGTTCTTC
CDR3 protein: CASSPDNRNTNEQFF
clone size: .
V gene: TRBV11-1
J gene: TRBJ2-1
D gene: .

CDR3 DNA: TGTGCCAGTAGTTATGCGGACAACTCCTACGAGCAGTACTTC
CDR3 protein: CASSYADNSYEQYF
clone size: .
V gene: TRBV19
J gene: TRBJ2-7
D gene: .

CDR3 DNA: TGTGCCAGCAGCTTCCCGGGAGTGAACATTCAGTACTTC
CDR3 protein: CASSFPGVNIQYF
clone size: once
V gene: TRBV7-8
J gene: TRBJ2-4
D gene: .

CDR3 DNA: TGTGCCAGCAGCTCCGGGACAGGCAATCAGCCCCAGCATTTT
CDR3 protein: CASSSGTGNQPQHF
clone size: .
V gene: TRBV6-5
J gene: TRBJ1-5
D gene: TRBD1

CDR3 DNA: TGTGCCAGCAGCCTCACTAGCGGGAGACGGGAGACCCAGTACTTC
CDR3 protein: CASSLTSGRRETQYF
clone size: .
V gene: TRBV2
J gene: TRBJ2-5
D gene: TRBD2

CDR3 DNA: TGTGCCAGCGCGGTTAGGAGCTCCTACAATGAGCAGTTCTTC
CDR3 protein: CASAVRSSYNEQFF
clone size: .
V gene: TRBV28
J gene: TRBJ2-1
D gene: .

CDR3 DNA: TGTGCCAGCAGCTTAGCGCTTGTAGGAGGGGATGGCTACACCTTC
CDR3 protein: CASSLALVGGDGYTF
clone size: .
V gene: TRBV7-8
J gene: TRBJ1-2
D gene: .

CDR3 DNA: TGTGCCAGCAGTCGTACAGCTTCCGCTGAAGCTTTCTTT
CDR3 protein: CASSRTASAEAFF
clone size: .
V gene: TRBV6-5
J gene: TRBJ1-1
D gene: .

CDR3 DNA: TGTGCCAGCAGCCAAGGGGCAACAGGGGCCGGGGAGCTGTTTTTT
CDR3 protein: CASSQGATGAGELFF
clone size: .
V gene: TRBV7-6
J gene: TRBJ2-2
D gene: TRBD1

CDR3 DNA: TGTGCCAGCAGGCCATTGAGCTCCTACGAGCAGTACTTC
CDR3 protein: CASRPLSSYEQYF
clone size: .
V gene: TRBV27
J gene: TRBJ2-7
D gene: .

CDR3 DNA: TGTGCCAGCAGTGTTGCGGGAACGTACGAGCAGTACTTC
CDR3 protein: CASSVAGTYEQYF
clone size: .
V gene: TRBV2
J gene: TRBJ2-7
D gene: .

CDR3 DNA: TGTGCCAGCAGCGAGGGTCCGGGACAGGGTAGGAATGAGCAGTTCTTC
CDR3 protein: CASSEGPGQGRNEQFF
clone size: .
V gene: TRBV9
J gene: TRBJ2-1
D gene: TRBD1

CDR3 DNA: TGTGCCAGCAACTACCGGACAGGGAACACCGGGGAGCTGTTTTTT
CDR3 protein: CASNYRTGNTGELFF
clone size: once
V gene: TRBV11-2
J gene: TRBJ2-2
D gene: TRBD1

CDR3 DNA: TGTGCCAGCAGCCCACAGACAGGGTACGGCACTGAAGCTTTCTTT
CDR3 protein: CASSPQTGYGTEAFF
clone size: once
V gene: TRBV14
J gene: TRBJ1-1
D gene: TRBD1

CDR3 DNA: TGTGCCAGCAGCCCCCTGCGGATGAACACCGGGGAGCTGTTTTTT
CDR3 protein: CASSPLRMNTGELFF
clone size: .
V gene: TRBV7-9
J gene: TRBJ2-2
D gene: .

CDR3 DNA: TGTGCCTGGAGTGTTCGTCGGGGAGGGGAAAAACTGTTTTTT
CDR3 protein: CAWSVRRGGEKLFF
clone size: .
V gene: TRBV30
J gene: TRBJ1-4
D gene: .

CDR3 DNA: TGTGCCAGCAGCCATGACCCGACAGGGAATGAGCAGTTCTTC
CDR3 protein: CASSHDPTGNEQFF
clone size: few
V gene: TRBV6-2/TRBV6-3
J gene: TRBJ2-1
D gene: TRBD1